One and the same sample provided the 13 T cell receptor beta chains below, sequenced in a study of CD8+ T cells in alopecia areata. cDNA serving as the sequencing template came from extracted, reverse transcribed RNA. Data came from immunoSEQ multiplex PCR; TCRdb stores just in-frame clones and leaves some out. The sample holds about 170,000 clones, about 70% seen once. Sequencing was performed on CD8+ T cells sorted from blood, taken at week 0. The source of these receptors is a human donor with alopecia areata.

The J gene is TRBJ1-2, the V gene TRBV5-1; possibly TRBD1 for D (5 bases). Trimming shortened V by 7 bases and J by 3 bases, and 7 bases separated the two germline ends. Germline CDR1 and CDR2: SGHRS and YFSETQ. The CDR3 extends over 11 amino acids. CDR3 DNA sequence: TGCGCCAGCCAGGGAGACTATGGCTACACCTTC. This gives the protein CASQGDYGYTF.

This clone was counted a single time. Other DNA sequences in the sample encode the same CDR3. The gene calls are TRBV27 and TRBJ1-2, with 8 positions matching TRBD1. The germline gives CDR1 MNHEY, CDR2 SMNVEV (reference sequence). This CDR3 spans 13 amino acids. Trimming removed 6 bases from V and 4 bases from J; junction bases left unmatched: 4. Here the CDR3 reads CASSFGQGYGYTF. For the CDR3, the DNA is TGTGCCAGCAGCTTCGGACAGGGCTATGGCTACACCTTC.

The chain has TRBV5-6 and TRBJ2-2; no clear D. CDR1 is SGHDT, CDR2 YYEEEE, per germline. Between the trimmed V and J ends, which lost 0 bases and 0 bases, there was a span of 6 bases. This CDR3 region has 15 residues. The CDR3, as DNA: TGTGCCAGCAGCTTGGTTAGGGCGAACACCGGGGAGCTGTTTTTT. Its translation is CASSLVRANTGELFF.

Turning to this clone: Other DNA sequences of this sample code for an identical CDR3. The chain uses TRBV27 and TRBJ1-1; TRBD1 aligns across 8 bases. J lost 4 bases, V lost 6 bases, and 1 base had no gene match. This CDR3 is built from 12 residues. In germline, CDR1 is MNHEY, CDR2 SMNVEV (reference sequence). The DNA of the CDR3 is TGTGCCAGCAGAACAGGGGGCACTGAAGCTTTCTTT. It encodes CASRTGGTEAFF.

As DNA, the CDR3 is TGTGCCAGCAGTTTGGCAGGGAACTACGAGCAGTACTTC. This codes for CASSLAGNYEQYF. V is TRBV27 and J is TRBJ2-7; D might be TRBD1 (5 bases). Germline-derived CDR1 and CDR2 are MNHEY and SMNVEV (reference sequence). This CDR3 region has 13 residues. Deletions cut 3 bases from V and 3 bases from J, with 9 bases between.

The chain recombines TRBV15 with TRBJ1-4; maybe TRBD1 (6 bases). Looked up from germline, CDR1 is LNHNV and CDR2 is YYDKDF (reference sequence). V was shortened by 5 bases and J by 1 base, with 11 bases between the two germline ends. The CDR3 runs to 15 residues. The CDR3 is CATSAIQGTNEKLFF. The CDR3 DNA is TGTGCCACCAGCGCAATACAGGGAACTAATGAAAAACTGTTTTTT. Supplemented by reference TRBV15 and TRBJ1-4, the full variable domain reads DAMVIQNPRYQVTQFGKPVTLSCSQTLNHNVMYWYQQKSSQAPKLLFHYYDKDFNNEADTPDNFQSRRPNTSFCFLDIRSPGLGDTAMYLCATSAIQGTNEKLFFGSGTQLSVL.

This chain connects TRBV29-1 to TRBJ1-1; D is unclear. The germline CDR1 and CDR2 sequences are SQVTM and ANQGSEA. V gave up 4 bases and J gave up 3 bases, with 3 bases separating them. CDR3 length: 10 residues. The CDR3 sequence is CSVVDTEAFF. The CDR3 DNA reads TGCAGCGTTGTAGACACTGAAGCTTTCTTT.

This clone has just a few counts. The chain joins TRBV4-2 to TRBJ2-7, with D perhaps matching TRBD2 (6 bases). This CDR3 comprises 16 residues. Germline assignment: CDR1 LGHNA and CDR2 YNFKEQ. Deletions cut 0 bases from V and 0 bases from J, with 12 bases between. DNA for the CDR3: TGTGCCAGCAGCCAAGATTTCCTAGCGCACTCCTACGAGCAGTACTTC. Translating it yields CASSQDFLAHSYEQYF.

The V gene is TRBV7-9, the J gene TRBJ1-1; D is unclear. This CDR3 region has 14 residues. V gave up 3 bases and J gave up 0 bases, with 8 bases separating them. Germline CDR1 is SEHNR and CDR2 is FQNEAQ (reference sequence). CDR3 in amino acids: CASSLGILNTEAFF. The CDR3 nucleotides are TGTGCCAGCAGCTTGGGGATTTTGAACACTGAAGCTTTCTTT.

This chain joins TRBV11-1 and TRBJ2-7; D possibly corresponds to TRBD2 (6 bases). V was pared by 3 bases and J by 3 bases, with 9 bases between. The CDR3 is made up of 13 amino acids. The germline V gene encodes CDR1 SGHAT and CDR2 FQDESV (reference sequence). This CDR3 is CASSFSGDYEQYF. The CDR3 coding sequence is TGTGCCAGCAGCTTTTCGGGGGACTACGAGCAGTACTTC.

The chain couples TRBV27 to TRBJ2-1; perhaps D is TRBD1 or TRBD2 (6 bases each). Trimming removed 3 bases from V and 7 bases from J, with 13 bases in between. This CDR3 contains 14 residues. Germline V gives CDR1 MNHEY, CDR2 SMNVEV (reference sequence). Here the CDR3 DNA reads TGTGCCAGCAGTTTTGGGGGGCCGTGGAATGAGCAGTTCTTC. The encoded protein is CASSFGGPWNEQFF.

V gene TRBV12-5 combines with J gene TRBJ1-4; the match to TRBD1 covers 7 bases. V lost 5 bases and J lost 5; bases outside the gene matches: 11. CDR1 is LGHNT and CDR2 is FRNRAP in the germline V gene. CDR3 length equals 16 residues. CDR3 amino acids: CASGTRTGKVNEKLFF. CDR3 sequence (DNA): TGTGCTAGTGGTACCCGGACAGGCAAAGTGAATGAAAAACTGTTTTTT.

V is TRBV5-6 and J is TRBJ2-1, with 10 positions matching TRBD2. CDR3 length: 15 residues. The germline gives CDR1 SGHDT, CDR2 YYEEEE. V was pared by 5 bases and J by 7 bases, with 9 bases of the junction left unmatched. Written as DNA, the CDR3 is TGTGCCAGCAGTCCTAGCGGGGGTGGGTTTAATGAGCAGTTCTTC. It encodes CASSPSGGGFNEQFF.